The 22 T cell receptor beta chains listed next were all sequenced from one sample in a study of blood T cell repertoires in COVID-19. TCRdb's copy holds only in-frame clones and misses some; the assay was immunoSEQ multiplex PCR. This sample has 200,000 to 300,000 clones, with around 90% found just once. What was sequenced was peripheral blood. The receptors come from a woman between 70 and 85 years old with active or convalescent COVID-19.

The chain carries TRBV4-2 and TRBJ2-1; 7 bases align to TRBD2. Germline trimming cut 0 bases from V and 13 bases from J; bases unmatched to any gene: 15. This CDR3 has 16 residues. Germline-derived CDR1 and CDR2 are LGHNA and YNFKEQ. CDR3 sequence reads: CASSQENQGTGRGQFF. The DNA of the CDR3 is TGTGCCAGCAGCCAAGAAAATCAGGGAACGGGGAGGGGCCAGTTCTTC.

The rearrangement joins TRBV19 to TRBJ1-4; TRBD1 agrees at 7 bases. The CDR3 extends over 15 amino acids. The V segment lost 3 bases and the J segment 6 bases; nucleotides outside the gene matches: 7. Germline CDR1 reads LNHDA; CDR2 reads SQIVND (reference sequence). CDR3 coding DNA: TGTGCCAGTAGTATCCTGACAGGGTGGGATGAAAAACTGTTTTTT. Translating it yields CASSILTGWDEKLFF.

This rearrangement joins TRBV6-2 or TRBV6-3 to TRBJ1-1; D call uncertain. The CDR3 loop spans 15 amino acids. Looked up from germline, CDR1 is MNHEY and CDR2 is SVGEGT. Deletions cut 5 bases from V and 2 bases from J, with 15 bases between. CDR3 sequence (DNA): TGTGCCAGCAGTAACACGGGGAACCCAAACACTGAAGCTTTCTTT. It encodes CASSNTGNPNTEAFF.

The genes are TRBV7-2 and TRBJ2-5; possible D gene TRBD2, 6 bases. CDR3 length: 14 amino acids. Trimming stripped 5 bases from V and 3 bases from J, with 13 bases between. The germline gives CDR1 SGHTA, CDR2 FQGNSA. The CDR3 DNA reads TGTGCCAGCAGCCCGGGACTGTACAAAGAGACCCAGTACTTC. Protein sequence: CASSPGLYKETQYF. Full variable domain (rest looked up from reference TRBV7-2 and TRBJ2-5): GAGVSQSPSNKVTEKGKDVELRCDPISGHTALYWYRQSLGQGLEFLIYFQGNSAPDKSGLPSDRFSAERTGGSVSTLTIQRTQQEDSAVYLCASSPGLYKETQYFGPGTRLLVL.

The gene calls are TRBV2 and TRBJ1-5; 12 nucleotides match TRBD1. CDR1 and CDR2 (germline): SNHLY, FYNNEI. With V trimmed by 6 bases and J by 6 bases, 15 bases remained unmatched. This CDR3 comprises 18 residues. The CDR3 sequence is CASRQSLRDRGQAQPQHF. In nucleotides, the CDR3 is TGTGCCAGCAGACAGAGTCTCAGGGACAGGGGGCAGGCTCAGCCCCAGCATTTT.

This clone was recorded a few times. The rearrangement uses TRBV3-1 (or the pseudogene TRBV3-2) and TRBJ2-3, with 11 bases lining up with TRBD1. CDR3 length equals 13 residues. Germline assignment: CDR1 LGHDT and CDR2 YNNKEL (reference sequence). With V trimmed by 8 bases and J by 3 bases, 1 base remained unmatched. CDR3 residues: CASGQGATDTQYF. The CDR3 DNA reads TGTGCCAGCGGACAGGGGGCAACAGATACGCAGTATTTT.

The V and J genes are TRBV7-9 and TRBJ1-2, with 8 bases matching TRBD1. The J segment lost 8 bases and the V segment lost 5 bases, leaving 13 bases of the junction unmatched. Germline lookup yields CDR1 SEHNR and CDR2 FQNEAQ (reference sequence). The CDR3 runs to 15 residues. Here the CDR3 DNA reads TGTGCCAGCAGCCCTCGGACAGGGAGCCTGGGGGGCTACACCTTC. Protein sequence: CASSPRTGSLGGYTF.

J is TRBJ1-4 and V is TRBV7-2; no clear D gene. The length of the CDR3 is 15 residues. Germline V gene lookup returns CDR1 SGHTA and CDR2 FQGNSA. V was cut by 3 bases and J by 12 bases, with 20 bases left in between. CDR3 region: CASSLEAGGPVELFF. CDR3 DNA sequence: TGTGCCAGCAGCTTGGAGGCGGGAGGGCCCGTGGAACTGTTTTTT.

The chain combines TRBV11-2 with TRBJ2-2; TRBD2 is a possible D gene (5 bases). This CDR3 is built from 12 residues. The germline gives CDR1 SGHAT, CDR2 FQNNGV. V lost 5 bases to trimming and J lost 7 bases, with 8 bases between them. The CDR3 DNA follows: TGTGCCAGCAGCCTAGCAATCGGGGAGCTGTTTTTT. As protein: CASSLAIGELFF.

The CDR3: CASSQDLRLYGYTF. Written as DNA, the CDR3 is TGTGCCAGCAGCCAAGATCTGCGACTCTATGGCTACACCTTC. The V gene is TRBV4-2, the J gene TRBJ1-2; the D is unclear. Germline assignment: CDR1 LGHNA and CDR2 YNFKEQ. V dropped 0 bases and J dropped 4 bases, with 9 bases sitting between them. The CDR3 totals 14 residues.

The table lists this clone with a few counts. The chain joins TRBV5-1 to TRBJ1-6; 8 nucleotides match TRBD1. CDR3 length: 17 amino acids. The V gene's germline CDR1 is SGHRS and CDR2 YFSETQ. The J segment lost 0 bases and the V segment lost 4 bases, leaving 6 bases of the junction unmatched. In DNA form, the CDR3 reads TGCGCCAGCAGCCCCTGGGGACAGGACTCCTATAATTCACCCCTCCACTTT. This sequence encodes CASSPWGQDSYNSPLHF.

V and J are TRBV5-6 and TRBJ2-6, with a weak D call TRBD1 (6 bases). Trimming removed 3 bases from V and 2 bases from J, with 9 bases in between. The germline CDR1 and CDR2 sequences are SGHDT and YYEEEE. The CDR3 runs to 15 residues. The CDR3 nucleotides read TGTGCCAGCAGCTCCACAGGGACTGGGGCCAACGTCCTGACTTTC. Translation: CASSSTGTGANVLTF.

The chain combines TRBV4-1 with TRBJ2-4; maybe TRBD2 (6 bases). Germline assignment: CDR1 MGHRA and CDR2 YSYEKL. Trimming cost V 6 bases and J 3 bases, with 21 bases left between them. The CDR3 length is 17 residues. CDR3 nucleotides: TGCGCCAGCAGATCGGGGGTAGGGGTACGCCGCAAAAACATTCAGTACTTC. It yields the protein CASRSGVGVRRKNIQYF.

The rearrangement uses TRBV9 and TRBJ2-5; 11 bases match TRBD2. After removal of 2 bases from V and 4 bases from J, the junction contained 4 bases not matched to a gene. CDR3 length: 15 residues. The germline gives CDR1 SGDLS, CDR2 YYNGEE. The CDR3 DNA sequence: TGTGCCAGCAGCGTGCTAGCGGGGGGCACAGAGACCCAGTACTTC. Residues: CASSVLAGGTETQYF.

J is TRBJ1-1 and V is TRBV29-1, with D perhaps TRBD1 (5 bases). This CDR3 is 12 amino acids long. V gave up 7 bases and J gave up 6 bases, with 15 bases separating them. Germline V gene sequence: CDR1 SQVTM, CDR2 ANQGSEA. This chain's CDR3 is CSATPRDSEAFF. The CDR3, as DNA: TGCAGCGCCACCCCCAGGGACTCTGAAGCTTTCTTT.

This clone was detected only once. The chain has TRBV6-6 and TRBJ1-1; 10 bases map to TRBD1. CDR3 length: 14 residues. Germline loops: CDR1 MNHNY, CDR2 SVGAGI (reference sequence). J gave up 6 bases and V 7 bases, and 8 bases lay outside the gene matches. The DNA for the CDR3 is TGTGCCAGCATCATGGACAGGGGGAGATCTGAAGCTTTCTTT. This sequence encodes CASIMDRGRSEAFF.

The chain is built from TRBV5-1 and TRBJ2-3; 7 bases line up with TRBD1. CDR1 is SGHRS, CDR2 YFSETQ, per germline. CDR3 size: 17 residues. V was clipped by 4 bases and J by 0 bases; unmatched bases: 11. CDR3 residues: CASSQTLDRLSTDTQYF. The DNA of the CDR3 is TGCGCCAGCAGCCAGACCTTGGACAGGTTGAGCACAGATACGCAGTATTTT.

J is TRBJ1-3 and V is TRBV19; unclear D gene. The CDR3 consists of 17 residues. Trimming took 3 bases from V and 0 from J, leaving 15 bases between them. CDR1 and CDR2 from the germline V gene are LNHDA and SQIVND (reference sequence). CDR3 DNA sequence: TGTGCCAGTAGTATCGGAGGGAGGATTTACTCTGGAAACACCATATATTTT. This codes for CASSIGGRIYSGNTIYF.

This sequence joins TRBV11-2 and TRBJ2-5; 10 nucleotides match TRBD2. This CDR3 spans 17 amino acids. With 5 bases clipped from V and 0 bases from J, the junction kept 9 bases outside the gene matches. CDR1 is SGHAT and CDR2 is FQNNGV in the germline V gene. The CDR3, as DNA: TGTGCCAGCAGCCTAACCGGGACTAGCGCTTACCAAGAGACCCAGTACTTC. This gives the protein CASSLTGTSAYQETQYF.

The chain joins TRBV7-2 to TRBJ1-5, with TRBD1 matching over 11 bases. The CDR3 length is 14 residues. The V gene's germline CDR1 is SGHTA and CDR2 FQGNSA. With 6 bases clipped from V and 15 bases from J, the junction kept 13 bases outside the gene matches. CDR3 protein: CASSTPGQGVSWHF. CDR3 DNA: TGTGCCAGCAGTACTCCGGGACAGGGGGTCTCGTGGCATTTT. Together with reference TRBV7-2 and TRBJ1-5, the CDR3 gives the full variable domain: GAGVSQSPSNKVTEKGKDVELRCDPISGHTALYWYRQSLGQGLEFLIYFQGNSAPDKSGLPSDRFSAERTGGSVSTLTIQRTQQEDSAVYLCASSTPGQGVSWHFGDGTRLSIL.

The chain recombines TRBV10-1 with TRBJ2-5; D possibly corresponds to TRBD2 (6 bases). V lost 3 bases and J lost 5, with 13 bases in between. This CDR3 has 14 amino acids. Per the germline V gene, CDR1 is WNHNN and CDR2 is SYGVQD (reference sequence). The CDR3 coding sequence is TGCGCCAGCAGTGACCGGGGGATTAAGGAGACCCAGTACTTC. This translates into CASSDRGIKETQYF.

The chain joins TRBV7-9 to TRBJ1-1; TRBD1 aligns across 8 bases. Germline loops: CDR1 SEHNR, CDR2 FQNEAQ (reference sequence). With V trimmed by 4 bases and J by 5 bases, 9 bases remained unmatched. This CDR3 comprises 15 residues. The DNA of the CDR3 is TGTGCCAGCAGCTCTATCTCAGGGGGCTGGACTGAAGCTTTCTTT. This translates into CASSSISGGWTEAFF.